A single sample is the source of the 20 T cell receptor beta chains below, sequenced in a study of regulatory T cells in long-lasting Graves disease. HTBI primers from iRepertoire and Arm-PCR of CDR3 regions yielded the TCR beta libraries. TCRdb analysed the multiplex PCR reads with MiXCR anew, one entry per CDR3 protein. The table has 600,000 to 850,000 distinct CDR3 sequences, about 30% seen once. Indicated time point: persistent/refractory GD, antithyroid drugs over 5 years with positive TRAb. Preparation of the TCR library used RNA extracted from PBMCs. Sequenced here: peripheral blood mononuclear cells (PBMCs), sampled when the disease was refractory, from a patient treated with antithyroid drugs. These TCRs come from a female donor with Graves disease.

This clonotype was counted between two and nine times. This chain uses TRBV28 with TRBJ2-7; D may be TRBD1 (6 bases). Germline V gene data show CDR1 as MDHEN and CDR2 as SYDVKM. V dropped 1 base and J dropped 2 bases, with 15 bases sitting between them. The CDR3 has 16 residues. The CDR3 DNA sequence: TGTGCCAGCAGTTTATCAGGGACATTTGCAACCTACGAGCAGTACTTC. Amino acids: CASSLSGTFATYEQYF.

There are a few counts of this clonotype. Written as DNA, the CDR3 is TGTGCCAGCAGCCTCCGGACAGATGAAAAACTGTTTTTT. Amino acid sequence: CASSLRTDEKLFF. This chain joins TRBV7-7 and TRBJ1-4; D is perhaps TRBD1 (6 bases). The V gene's germline CDR1 is SSHAT and CDR2 FNYEAQ (reference sequence). This CDR3 is 13 amino acids long. The ends were cut back, 5 bases at V and 6 bases at J, with 10 bases in the middle.

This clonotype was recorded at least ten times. The CDR3 nucleotides read TGTGCCAGCAGACATACAGGGGGCGGATGGGTACGAGAAAAACTGTTTTTT. Protein product: CASRHTGGGWVREKLFF. The V and J genes are TRBV12-3 or TRBV12-4 and TRBJ1-4; the match to TRBD1 covers 9 bases. This CDR3 is 17 amino acids long. J was trimmed by 8 bases and V by 6 bases; bases with no gene match: 16.

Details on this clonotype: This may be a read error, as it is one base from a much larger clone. CDR3 DNA sequence: TGTGCCAGCAGTTTAGGGGAGGGTAGCGATCAGCCCCAGCATTTT. Residues: CASSLGEGSDQPQHF. The V gene is TRBV28, the J gene TRBJ1-5; no reliable D call. Germline V CDR1 and CDR2: MDHEN, SYDVKM. CDR3 length equals 15 residues.

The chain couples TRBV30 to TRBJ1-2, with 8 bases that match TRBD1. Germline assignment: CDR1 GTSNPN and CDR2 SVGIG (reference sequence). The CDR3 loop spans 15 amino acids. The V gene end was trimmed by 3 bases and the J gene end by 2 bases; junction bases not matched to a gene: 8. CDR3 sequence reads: CAWRRGQALNYGYTF. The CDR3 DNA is TGTGCCTGGAGAAGGGGACAGGCACTGAACTATGGCTACACCTTC.

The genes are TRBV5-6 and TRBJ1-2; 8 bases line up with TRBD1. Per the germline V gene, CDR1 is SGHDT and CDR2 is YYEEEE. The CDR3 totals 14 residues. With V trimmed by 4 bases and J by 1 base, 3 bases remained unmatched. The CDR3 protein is CASSRDRRNYGYTF. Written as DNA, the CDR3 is TGTGCCAGCAGCCGGGACAGGCGTAACTATGGCTACACCTTC.

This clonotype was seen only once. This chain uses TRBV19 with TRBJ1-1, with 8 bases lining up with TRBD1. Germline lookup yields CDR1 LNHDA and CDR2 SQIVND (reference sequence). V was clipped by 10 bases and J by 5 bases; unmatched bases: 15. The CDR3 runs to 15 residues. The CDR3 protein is CATTLRTGRGTEAFF. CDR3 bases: TGTGCCACCACATTACGGACAGGGCGTGGGACTGAAGCTTTCTTT.

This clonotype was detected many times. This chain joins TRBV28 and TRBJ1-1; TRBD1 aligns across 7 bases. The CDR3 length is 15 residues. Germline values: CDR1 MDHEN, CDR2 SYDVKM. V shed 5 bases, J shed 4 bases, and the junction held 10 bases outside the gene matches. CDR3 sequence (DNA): TGTGCCAGCAGTGTACCCAACAGGGGAGGCACTGAAGCTTTCTTT. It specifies CASSVPNRGGTEAFF.

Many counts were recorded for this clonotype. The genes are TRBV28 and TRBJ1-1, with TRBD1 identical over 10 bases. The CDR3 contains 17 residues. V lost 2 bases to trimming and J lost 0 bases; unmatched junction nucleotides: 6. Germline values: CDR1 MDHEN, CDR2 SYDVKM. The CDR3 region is CASSLDPGQGLNTEAFF. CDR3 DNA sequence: TGTGCCAGCAGTTTAGACCCGGGACAGGGGTTGAACACTGAAGCTTTCTTT.

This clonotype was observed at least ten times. The CDR3: CASSSQGNGNQPQHF. CDR3 DNA: TGTGCCAGCAGTTCACAGGGGAATGGCAATCAGCCCCAGCATTTT. The rearrangement links TRBV12-3 or TRBV12-4 to TRBJ1-5, with TRBD1 identical over 7 bases. V dropped 4 bases and J dropped 2; count of bases not matched to a gene: 5. This CDR3 contains 15 residues.

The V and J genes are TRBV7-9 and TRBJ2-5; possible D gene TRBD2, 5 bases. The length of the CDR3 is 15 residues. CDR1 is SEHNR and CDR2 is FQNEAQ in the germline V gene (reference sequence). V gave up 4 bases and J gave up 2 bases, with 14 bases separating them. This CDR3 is CASSSSRVRQETQYF. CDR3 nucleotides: TGTGCCAGCAGCTCTTCGCGGGTTCGACAAGAGACCCAGTACTTC.

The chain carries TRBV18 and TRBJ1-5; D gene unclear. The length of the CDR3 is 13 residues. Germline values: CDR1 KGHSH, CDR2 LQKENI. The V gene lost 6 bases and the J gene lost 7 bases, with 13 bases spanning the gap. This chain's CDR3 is CASSPTKSQPQHF. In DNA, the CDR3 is TGTGCCAGCTCCCCAACTAAAAGCCAGCCCCAGCATTTT.

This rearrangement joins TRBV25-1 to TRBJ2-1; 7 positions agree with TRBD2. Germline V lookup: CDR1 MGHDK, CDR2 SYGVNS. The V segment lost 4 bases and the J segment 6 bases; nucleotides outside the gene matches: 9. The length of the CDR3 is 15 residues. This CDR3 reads CASSGAGGRANEQFF. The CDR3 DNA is TGTGCCAGCAGTGGGGCTGGTGGGAGGGCCAATGAGCAGTTCTTC.

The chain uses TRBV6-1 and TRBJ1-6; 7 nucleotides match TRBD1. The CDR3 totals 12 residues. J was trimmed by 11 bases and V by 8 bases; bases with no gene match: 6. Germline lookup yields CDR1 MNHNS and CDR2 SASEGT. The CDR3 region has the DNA TGTGCCAGCTGGGACAGATTAGCACCCCTCCACTTT. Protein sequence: CASWDRLAPLHF.

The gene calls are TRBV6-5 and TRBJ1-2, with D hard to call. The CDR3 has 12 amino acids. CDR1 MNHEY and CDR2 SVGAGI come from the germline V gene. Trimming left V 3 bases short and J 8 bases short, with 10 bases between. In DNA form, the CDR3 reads TGTGCCAGCAGTTATAAGGTTCGCGGCTACACCTTC. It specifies CASSYKVRGYTF.

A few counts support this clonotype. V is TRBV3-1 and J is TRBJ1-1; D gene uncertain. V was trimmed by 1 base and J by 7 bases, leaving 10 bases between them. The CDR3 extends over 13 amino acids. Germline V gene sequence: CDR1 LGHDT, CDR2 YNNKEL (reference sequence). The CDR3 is CASSQARDVEAFF. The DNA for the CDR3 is TGTGCCAGCAGCCAAGCACGAGACGTTGAAGCTTTCTTT.

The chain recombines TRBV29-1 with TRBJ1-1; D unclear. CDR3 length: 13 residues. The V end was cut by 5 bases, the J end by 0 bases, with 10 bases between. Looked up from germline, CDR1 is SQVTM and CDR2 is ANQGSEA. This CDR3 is CSVMGRMNTEAFF. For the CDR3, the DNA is TGCAGCGTTATGGGCAGAATGAACACTGAAGCTTTCTTT.

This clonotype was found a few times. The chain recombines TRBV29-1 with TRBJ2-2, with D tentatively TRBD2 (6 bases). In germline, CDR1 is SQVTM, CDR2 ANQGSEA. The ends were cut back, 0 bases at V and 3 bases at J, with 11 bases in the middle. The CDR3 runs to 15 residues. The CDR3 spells CSVEDGRGDTGELFF. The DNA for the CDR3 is TGCAGCGTTGAAGATGGGCGGGGAGACACCGGGGAGCTGTTTTTT.

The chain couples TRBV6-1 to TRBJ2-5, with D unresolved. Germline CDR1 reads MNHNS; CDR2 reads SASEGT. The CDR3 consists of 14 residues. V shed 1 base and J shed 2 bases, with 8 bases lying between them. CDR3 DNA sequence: TGTGCCAGCAGTGAAGTAGGCAGGCAAGAGACCCAGTACTTC. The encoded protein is CASSEVGRQETQYF.

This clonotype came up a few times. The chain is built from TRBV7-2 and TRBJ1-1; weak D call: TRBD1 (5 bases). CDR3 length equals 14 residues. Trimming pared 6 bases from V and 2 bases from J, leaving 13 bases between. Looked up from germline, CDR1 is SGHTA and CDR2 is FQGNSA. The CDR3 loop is CASRPPWDNTEAFF. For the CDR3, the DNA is TGTGCCAGCAGGCCACCATGGGACAACACTGAAGCTTTCTTT.